This paragraph reports one T cell receptor (beta chain). Original processing methods: Amplification with reference gene primers provided the estimates of nucleated cell counts. Sequencing was performed with immunoSEQ multiplex PCR; in TCRdb, only in-frame clones are kept and a portion is missing. Clone size and the V and J calls come from that table; the DNA yielded D and trimming. The sample has over 450,000 clones; around 90% are singletons. This CDR3 spans 14 amino acids. The ends were cut back, 0 bases at V and 6 bases at J, with 12 bases in the middle. Germline V gene lookup returns CDR1 PRHDT and CDR2 FYEKMQ (reference sequence). This sample stems from a study of blood T cell repertoires in COVID-19. Across the whole study: T cells, B-cell-depleted T cells, or PBMCs supplied cDNA or gDNA.

The sequencing sample was made of peripheral blood. This chain connects TRBV13 to TRBJ2-7; D not resolved. The receptor was derived from a woman in her fifties or sixties with COVID-19, enrolled during active disease. CDR3 sequence (DNA): TGTGCCAGCAGCTTAGGAGAGTCCCGGTTCGAGCAGTACTTC. This sequence encodes CASSLGESRFEQYF.